Reported below is one T cell receptor beta chain. Its specificity is not known. Here immunoSEQ multiplex PCR was the method, and the copy in TCRdb shows in-frame clones only, minus some. Among about 660,000 clones listed, approximately 79% were seen once. The source of the sample is a study of shared clonotypes between healthy human individuals. Study conclusions and caveats: Clonotype sharing among donors, it was expected, would be affected by sequencing depth.

CD4+ cell separation produced CD45RA+ naive and CD45RA-negative memory subsets. The TCR was taken from a woman aged 25 to 39 in good health. Sequencing input: memory CD4+ T cells sorted from blood. The subset here: CD45RA-negative fraction.

The chain's CDR3 is CASSAHRGSGTGELFF. DNA of the CDR3: TGTGCCAGCAGCGCTCACCGCGGTAGCGGGACCGGGGAGCTGTTTTTT. V gene TRBV9 combines with J gene TRBJ2-2, with TRBD2 identical over 7 bases. V lost 3 bases, J lost 5 bases, and 10 bases stayed unmatched. CDR1 is SGDLS and CDR2 is YYNGEE in the germline V gene. CDR3 length equals 16 residues.